A single count supports the clone carrying this T cell receptor (beta chain). What it binds is unknown. This sample stems from a study of metastatic and nonmetastatic thyroid tumors. At the level of the study: Malignant and benign thyroid patients had repertoires compared in peripheral blood and tumor or nodule tissue.

Whole-study results and caveats: In blood and tumor, TCR beta diversity was reportedly significantly higher in malignant thyroid tumors than in benign nodules.

The CDR3 consists of 17 residues. Looked up from germline, CDR1 is SGHRS and CDR2 is YFSETQ. Trimming cost V 0 bases and J 7 bases; bases outside gene matches: 11. In the original analysis: Using the CDR3 differences seen across clinicopathological groups, the authors built a distant-metastasis classifier for papillary thyroid cancer, which was meant to discriminate distant-metastatic patients. TCRdb re-processed the PCR reads through MiXCR. TCRdb assigned the V and J calls; the authors' analysis was not used. The repertoire holds 23,000 or so clones, 28% seen once, with 14% in the top ten. Among the patients, none had received any treatment before thyroid surgery.

The chain carries TRBV5-1 and TRBJ2-1; 9 positions match TRBD1. Sequencing was performed on tumor tissue. This receptor was obtained from a male donor with papillary thyroid cancer or a benign thyroid nodule (not recorded which). Some clones in this sample may be carry-over from other donors' samples. CDR3 protein: CASSLGTGAMEGNEQFF. In DNA form, the CDR3 reads TGCGCCAGCAGCTTGGGGACAGGGGCCATGGAGGGGAATGAGCAGTTCTTC.